This entry concerns a single T cell receptor (beta chain). Its target is unknown. Reverse transcription of all isolated RNA meant that expressed TCRB transcripts were sequenced. Repertoires were generated with immunoSEQ multiplex PCR, while TCRdb's copy carries only in-frame clones and drops some. The table has approximately 130,000 clones, 15% to 20% seen once. The CDR3 length is 12 residues. Germline CDR1 GTSNPN, CDR2 SVGIG (reference sequence). V was cut by 1 base and J by 4 bases, with 7 bases left in between. The data were taken from a study of beta chain features in type 1 diabetes. General study points: People with Type 1 diabetes carried modestly yet significantly shorter TCRB CDR3s in all four CD4+ subsets. Researchers cautioned that cDNA sequencing could over-represent cells with high TCR expression.

The chain joins TRBV30 to TRBJ1-2; D uncertain. This clonotype was obtained from a man between 18 and 35 years old with type 1 diabetes. Sequencing used central memory CD4+ T cells from blood. CDR3: CAWSEDAYGYTF. The CDR3 nucleotides read TGTGCCTGGAGTGAGGACGCCTATGGCTACACCTTC. Using reference TRBV30 and TRBJ1-2 for the parts outside the CDR3, the full variable domain is SQTIHQWPATLVQPVGSPLSLECTVEGTSNPNLYWYRQAAGRGLQLLFYSVGIGQISSEVPQNLSASRPQDRQFILSSKKLLLSDSGFYLCAWSEDAYGYTFGSGTRLTVV.